The 8 T cell receptor beta chains listed next were all sequenced from one sample in a study of blood T cell repertoires in COVID-19. Some clones are missing from TCRdb's copy, which holds only in-frame ones; the method was immunoSEQ multiplex PCR. This table holds some 74,000 clones, around 86% found once. The material sequenced was peripheral blood. These receptors came from a man aged 50 to 59 with active COVID-19.

This sequence joins TRBV5-1 and TRBJ2-2; a possible D gene is TRBD2 (6 bases). Germline CDR1 SGHRS, CDR2 YFSETQ. The V end was cut by 0 bases, the J end by 2 bases, with 11 bases between. The CDR3 runs 16 residues. As DNA, the CDR3 is TGCGCCAGCAGCTTGGTTGGGGGGTCTAACACCGGGGAGCTGTTTTTT. This sequence encodes CASSLVGGSNTGELFF.

CDR3 region: CASSYGGGVLREQYF. The CDR3 DNA reads as TGTGCCAGCAGTTACGGCGGAGGGGTCCTTCGCGAGCAGTACTTC. V usage is TRBV6-2 or TRBV6-3 and J usage is TRBJ2-7; D may be TRBD2 (6 bases). Germline-derived CDR1 and CDR2 are MNHEY and SVGEGT. CDR3 size: 15 residues. Trimming removed 2 bases from V and 6 bases from J, with 17 bases in between.

V gene TRBV5-4 combines with J gene TRBJ2-1; 11 bases are a match to TRBD2. The CDR3 covers 16 residues. Germline trimming cut 3 bases from V and 4 bases from J; bases unmatched to any gene: 6. The germline gives CDR1 SGHNT, CDR2 YYREEE (reference sequence). CDR3 DNA sequence: TGTGCCAGCAGCTCCGGGACTAGCGGAGATTACAATGAGCAGTTCTTC. Amino acid sequence: CASSSGTSGDYNEQFF.

V usage is TRBV9 and J usage is TRBJ2-2; the D gene is possibly TRBD2 (6 bases). Germline CDR1 and CDR2: SGDLS and YYNGEE. Trimming left V 4 bases short and J 5 bases short, with 21 bases between. The CDR3 is 17 amino acids. The CDR3 sequence: CASSPRGGIGLTGELFF. The CDR3 DNA sequence: TGTGCCAGCAGCCCTCGGGGCGGGATAGGTTTAACCGGGGAGCTGTTTTTT.

The chain recombines TRBV3-1 (or the pseudogene TRBV3-2) with TRBJ1-2, with D unresolved. V shed 3 bases and J shed 8 bases, with 7 bases lying between them. Germline values: CDR1 LGHDT, CDR2 YNNKEL (reference sequence). The CDR3 length is 11 residues. DNA of the CDR3: TGTGCCAGCAGCCAGCAGAACGGCTACACCTTC. Its translation is CASSQQNGYTF.

A few counts support this clone. The chain joins TRBV7-2 to TRBJ2-1; TRBD2 matches 12 bases. V dropped 5 bases and J dropped 7; count of bases not matched to a gene: 6. Germline V gives CDR1 SGHTA, CDR2 FQGNSA. The CDR3 sequence is 15 residues long. The CDR3 is CASSRTSGVRNEQFF. The CDR3 DNA reads as TGTGCCAGCAGCCGGACTAGCGGGGTGCGGAATGAGCAGTTCTTC.

Worth noting for this clone: Other DNA sequences in the sample encode the same CDR3. The chain uses TRBV3-1 (or the pseudogene TRBV3-2) and TRBJ2-7; 14 bases match TRBD2. The length of the CDR3 is 18 residues. The germline V gene encodes CDR1 LGHDT and CDR2 YNNKEL (reference sequence). The trim removed 4 bases at V and 4 bases at J, leaving 12 bases unmatched. CDR3 sequence reads: CASSRPRERLAGGYEQYF. CDR3 in DNA: TGTGCCAGCAGCCGCCCCAGAGAGAGACTAGCGGGGGGGTACGAGCAGTACTTC.

V gene TRBV19 combines with J gene TRBJ2-3; TRBD2 might be the D (6 bases). Germline V CDR1 and CDR2: LNHDA, SQIVND (reference sequence). V was trimmed by 3 bases and J by 4 bases, leaving 11 bases between them. The CDR3 covers 14 residues. CDR3 sequence: CASSIGGKADTQYF. The DNA of the CDR3 is TGTGCCAGTAGTATCGGCGGGAAGGCAGATACGCAGTATTTT.